What follows are 10 T cell receptor beta chains derived from one specimen sequenced in a study of blood T cell repertoires in COVID-19. Clones were read by immunoSEQ multiplex PCR, and TCRdb kept only the in-frame ones, dropping some. There are 160,000 or so clones in the sample; roughly 88% occur only once, and roughly 9.8% lies in the top ten. The specimen was peripheral blood. These receptors were collected from a woman in her forties or fifties with acute or convalescent COVID-19.

The chain has TRBV28 and TRBJ1-2, with TRBD1 identical over 10 bases. Looked up from germline, CDR1 is MDHEN and CDR2 is SYDVKM. There are 16 residues in the CDR3. V gave up 6 bases and J gave up 5 bases; unmatched junction bases: 12. This CDR3 is CASSGAETGGGYGYTF. The CDR3 nucleotides read TGTGCCAGCAGCGGAGCCGAGACAGGGGGCGGATATGGCTACACCTTC.

V and J are TRBV2 and TRBJ1-5; 7 positions agree with TRBD1. The trim removed 4 bases at V and 5 bases at J, leaving 8 bases unmatched. The CDR3 loop spans 15 amino acids. Germline V gene sequence: CDR1 SNHLY, CDR2 FYNNEI. The CDR3 region has the DNA TGTGCCAGCAGTGGTCTGGCAGGGGGGTATCAGCCCCAGCATTTT. Protein sequence: CASSGLAGGYQPQHF.

This chain uses TRBV4-3 with TRBJ1-3; D call uncertain. This CDR3 spans 18 amino acids. The germline CDR1 and CDR2 sequences are LGHNA and YSLEER. The V end was cut by 4 bases, the J end by 4 bases, with 23 bases between. The CDR3 region is CASSLTTGVLRRGNTIYF. CDR3 DNA sequence: TGCGCCAGCAGCCTTACCACCGGGGTTTTGCGTAGGGGAAACACCATATATTTT.

V gene TRBV6-2 or TRBV6-3 combines with J gene TRBJ2-2; the match to TRBD1 covers 7 bases. The J segment lost 2 bases and the V segment lost 0 bases, leaving 6 bases of the junction unmatched. The CDR3 loop spans 17 amino acids. Germline loops: CDR1 MNHEY, CDR2 SVGEGT. The CDR3 region has the DNA TGTGCCAGCAGTTACTCGCGACAGGGATTAAACACCGGGGAGCTGTTTTTT. This translates into CASSYSRQGLNTGELFF.

This clone was observed once. CDR3 loop: CASSAYTGVQETQYF. CDR3 nucleotides: TGTGCCAGCAGCGCTTACACAGGGGTTCAAGAGACCCAGTACTTC. V gene TRBV9 combines with J gene TRBJ2-5; 7 bases fit TRBD1. Germline trimming cut 3 bases from V and 2 bases from J; bases unmatched to any gene: 7. The length of the CDR3 is 15 residues. Germline CDR1 and CDR2: SGDLS and YYNGEE.

This chain links TRBV19 with TRBJ2-4, with TRBD1 identical over 9 bases. The germline gives CDR1 LNHDA, CDR2 SQIVND (reference sequence). The CDR3 is 18 residues long. Unmatched junction bases numbered 11, after V lost 3 bases and J lost 2 bases. This CDR3 is CASSIQLKTGGSKNIQYF. The CDR3 DNA sequence: TGTGCCAGTAGTATCCAGCTAAAGACAGGGGGGTCCAAAAACATTCAGTACTTC.

The V call is TRBV27, the J call TRBJ2-3; 10 bases agree with TRBD2. CDR3 length: 14 amino acids. V was clipped by 6 bases and J by 7 bases; unmatched bases: 7. Per germline, CDR1 MNHEY and CDR2 SMNVEV (reference sequence). Written as DNA, the CDR3 is TGTGCCAGCAGACCGGGACTAGCGCCTTATACGCAGTATTTT. Translated, it gives CASRPGLAPYTQYF.

This clone was seen only a few times. The J gene is TRBJ1-5, the V gene TRBV30; a possible D gene is TRBD1 (5 bases). This CDR3 contains 13 residues. Germline V gives CDR1 GTSNPN, CDR2 SVGIG (reference sequence). Trimming took 1 base from V and 6 from J, leaving 10 bases between them. CDR3 in amino acids: CAWSGRVGQPQHF. The CDR3 coding sequence is TGTGCCTGGAGTGGCAGGGTCGGTCAGCCCCAGCATTTT.

J is TRBJ2-5 and V is TRBV6-6, with D maybe TRBD1 (6 bases). The CDR3 runs to 13 residues. Trimming stripped 7 bases from V and 3 bases from J, with 12 bases between. The germline V gene encodes CDR1 MNHNY and CDR2 SVGAGI (reference sequence). CDR3 nucleotide sequence: TGTGCCAGCACCCCGCCAGGGGAAGAGACCCAGTACTTC. As protein: CASTPPGEETQYF.

The table lists this clone with a count of one. The V gene is TRBV7-2, the J gene TRBJ1-5, with 9 positions matching TRBD1. The V gene's germline CDR1 is SGHTA and CDR2 FQGNSA. The CDR3 runs to 14 residues. V shed 3 bases, J shed 7 bases, and the junction held 4 bases outside the gene matches. CDR3 in amino acids: CASSFGQGPQPQHF. The CDR3 DNA follows: TGTGCCAGCAGCTTCGGACAGGGGCCCCAGCCCCAGCATTTT.